Below are 5 T cell receptor beta chains sequenced from a single sample in a study of identifying expanded T cells in peripheral blood. The method was immunoSEQ multiplex PCR; TCRdb's version includes in-frame clones alone and lacks a portion of them. The sample has more than 85,000 clones, 88% seen once; the top ten hold just under 8.5%. Material: blood. The receptor set was obtained from a person between 18 and 70 years old in good health.

This clone has a single count. The CDR3 spells CASSTVLSSYNEQFF. The CDR3 DNA follows: TGTGCCAGCAGTACCGTCCTAAGCTCCTACAATGAGCAGTTCTTC. The chain employs TRBV27 and TRBJ2-1; D is ambiguous. Germline V gene sequence: CDR1 MNHEY, CDR2 SMNVEV (reference sequence). The CDR3 is 15 amino acids. Trimming took off 5 bases at V and 0 bases at J, with 11 bases between the two ends.

The CDR3 here is CSVDSVYDEQFF. CDR3 sequence (DNA): TGCAGCGTTGACTCGGTGTACGATGAGCAGTTCTTC. The V call is TRBV29-1, the J call TRBJ2-1; D gene ambiguous. Trimming took 3 bases from V and 8 from J, leaving 11 bases between them. This CDR3 is built from 12 residues. The germline CDR1 and CDR2 sequences are SQVTM and ANQGSEA.

The rearrangement links TRBV19 to TRBJ2-1; TRBD1 matches at 8 bases. V shed 8 bases, J shed 7 bases, and the junction held 13 bases outside the gene matches. This CDR3 contains 15 residues. The germline CDR1 and CDR2 sequences are LNHDA and SQIVND (reference sequence). The CDR3 loop is CASFPGGGLGNEQFF. For the CDR3, the DNA is TGTGCCAGTTTTCCAGGGGGCGGGCTTGGTAATGAGCAGTTCTTC. Full variable domain (remainder filled in from reference TRBV19 and TRBJ2-1): DGGITQSPKYLFRKEGQNVTLSCEQNLNHDAMYWYRQDPGQGLRLIYYSQIVNDFQKGDIAEGYSVSREKKESFPLTVTSAQKNPTAFYLCASFPGGGLGNEQFFGPGTRLTVL.

The chain uses TRBV11-2 and TRBJ2-1; D possibly corresponds to TRBD2 (5 bases). Looked up from germline, CDR1 is SGHAT and CDR2 is FQNNGV. Trimming took 5 bases from V and 7 from J, leaving 9 bases between them. CDR3 size: 12 residues. Here the CDR3 reads CASSNDYNEQFF. The CDR3 bases are TGTGCCAGCAGCAATGACTATAATGAGCAGTTCTTC.

This clone appeared a single time. The chain couples TRBV19 to TRBJ1-4; perhaps TRBD1 as D (6 bases). V lost 8 bases, J lost 8 bases, and 15 bases lay in between. The germline gives CDR1 LNHDA, CDR2 SQIVND (reference sequence). The CDR3 consists of 13 residues. The CDR3 loop reads CASHEQGLEKLFF. CDR3 coding DNA: TGTGCCAGTCATGAACAGGGACTAGAAAAACTGTTTTTT.